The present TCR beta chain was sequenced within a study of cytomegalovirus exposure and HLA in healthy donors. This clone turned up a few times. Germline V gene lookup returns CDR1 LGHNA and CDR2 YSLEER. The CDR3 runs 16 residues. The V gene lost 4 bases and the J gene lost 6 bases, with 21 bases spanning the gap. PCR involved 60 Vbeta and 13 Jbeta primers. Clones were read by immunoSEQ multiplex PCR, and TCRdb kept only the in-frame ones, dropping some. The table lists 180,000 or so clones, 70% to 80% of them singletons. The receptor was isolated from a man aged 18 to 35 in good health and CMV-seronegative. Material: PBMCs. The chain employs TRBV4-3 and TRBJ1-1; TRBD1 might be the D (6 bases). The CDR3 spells CASSLVAGTPLSEAFF. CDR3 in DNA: TGCGCCAGCAGCCTCGTGGCCGGGACACCGTTATCTGAAGCTTTCTTT.